Following are 24 T cell receptor beta chains from one sample sequenced in a study of cytomegalovirus exposure and HLA in healthy donors. The PCR ran on 60 Vbeta and 13 Jbeta primers. Profiling relied on immunoSEQ multiplex PCR, and the TCRdb table lists in-frame clones only, not all of them. The sample lists 130,000 or so clones, roughly three quarters occurring once. The sequenced sample consisted of PBMCs. Receptor source: a woman between 40 and 55 years old in good health and CMV-seronegative.

Only one count was recorded for this clone. CDR3 DNA sequence: TGTGCCAGCAGTCCCCGGACAGGGGCGTTTGGAAACACCATATATTTT. Protein product: CASSPRTGAFGNTIYF. The genes are TRBV27 and TRBJ1-3, with TRBD1 matching 9 bases. The CDR3 consists of 16 residues. V gave up 5 bases and J gave up 3 bases; unmatched junction bases: 8. Germline V gives CDR1 MNHEY, CDR2 SMNVEV (reference sequence).

This clone was observed a few times. The chain employs TRBV7-2 and TRBJ1-1; no clear D gene. The V gene lost 4 bases and the J gene lost 4 bases, with 13 bases spanning the gap. The germline gives CDR1 SGHTA, CDR2 FQGNSA. The CDR3 has 14 residues. The CDR3 nucleotides read TGTGCCAGCAGCTCAGTTACGGGGTCCACTGAAGCTTTCTTT. Translated, it gives CASSSVTGSTEAFF.

This clone was recorded a few times. V gene TRBV19 combines with J gene TRBJ1-4; D may be TRBD1 (5 bases). V dropped 7 bases and J dropped 4 bases, with 10 bases sitting between them. Germline V CDR1 and CDR2: LNHDA, SQIVND (reference sequence). The CDR3 is 13 amino acids. The CDR3 here is CASKRGNNEKLFF. The CDR3 coding sequence is TGTGCCAGTAAGCGGGGGAATAATGAAAAACTGTTTTTT.

The V gene is TRBV28, the J gene TRBJ1-6; 7 bases are a match to TRBD1. Losses at the gene ends were 7 bases for V and 10 bases for J; bases not matched to a gene: 4. Germline CDR1 MDHEN, CDR2 SYDVKM. The CDR3 length is 12 residues. The CDR3 coding sequence is TGTGCCAGCATGCAGGGGGAATCACCCCTCCACTTT. It encodes CASMQGESPLHF. The full variable domain, its missing parts supplied by reference TRBV28 and TRBJ1-6, is DVKVTQSSRYLVKRTGEKVFLECVQDMDHENMFWYRQDPGLGLRLIYFSYDVKMKEKGDIPEGYSVSREKKERFSLILESASTNQTSMYLCASMQGESPLHFGNGTRLTVT.

This chain joins TRBV5-1 and TRBJ2-5; TRBD1 agrees at 11 bases. After removal of 3 bases from V and 4 bases from J, the junction contained 5 bases not matched to a gene. CDR3 size: 15 residues. Per germline, CDR1 SGHRS and CDR2 YFSETQ. The CDR3, as DNA: TGCGCCAGCAGCTCCGCCGGGACAGGGGGAGAGACCCAGTACTTC. Protein sequence: CASSSAGTGGETQYF.

The gene calls are TRBV30 and TRBJ2-1; no clear D. Per the germline V gene, CDR1 is GTSNPN and CDR2 is SVGIG (reference sequence). Trimming took off 5 bases at V and 1 base at J, with 15 bases between the two ends. The length of the CDR3 is 15 residues. CDR3 nucleotides: TGTGCCTGGGGGCCTTTTTCCGATTCCTACAATGAGCAGTTCTTC. Encoded protein: CAWGPFSDSYNEQFF.

The chain links TRBV6-5 to TRBJ2-7; 7 nucleotides align to TRBD2. The CDR3 has 15 residues. V was clipped by 4 bases and J by 6 bases; unmatched bases: 12. Germline V gene data show CDR1 as MNHEY and CDR2 as SVGAGI. The CDR3 region has the DNA TGTGCCAGCAGTTCGAGGACTAGGAGGGCCCTCGAGCAGTACTTC. Protein sequence: CASSSRTRRALEQYF.

This clone was counted only a few times. The chain links TRBV4-3 to TRBJ1-2; 8 positions agree with TRBD1. From germline, CDR1 is LGHNA and CDR2 YSLEER. The CDR3 has 16 amino acids. The ends lost 1 base at V and 0 bases at J; junction bases unmatched: 4. The CDR3 sequence is CASSQGSGQANYGYTF. In DNA form, the CDR3 reads TGCGCCAGCAGCCAAGGCTCGGGACAGGCTAACTATGGCTACACCTTC.

This clone has more than one count but fewer than ten. The rearrangement uses TRBV6-6 and TRBJ1-5; a possible D gene is TRBD1 (6 bases). This CDR3 contains 14 residues. Trimming shortened V by 5 bases and J by 7 bases, and 15 bases separated the two germline ends. Looked up from germline, CDR1 is MNHNY and CDR2 is SVGAGI (reference sequence). This CDR3 is CASSSTGLWQPQHF. The DNA of the CDR3 is TGTGCCAGCAGTAGTACAGGGCTTTGGCAGCCCCAGCATTTT.

This clone showed up just a few times. The genes are TRBV5-4 and TRBJ1-6; D perhaps matches TRBD1 (6 bases). The CDR3 is 14 residues long. CDR1 and CDR2 from the germline V gene are SGHNT and YYREEE (reference sequence). V lost 4 bases and J 9 bases, leaving 14 bases between the germline ends. CDR3 in DNA: TGTGCCAGCAGCCCCGGGACACCAACTTCACCCCTCCACTTT. It translates to CASSPGTPTSPLHF.

This rearrangement joins TRBV28 to TRBJ1-2; D perhaps matches TRBD1 (5 bases). Trimming took off 5 bases at V and 4 bases at J, with 17 bases between the two ends. Germline CDR1 MDHEN, CDR2 SYDVKM. The CDR3 consists of 15 residues. CDR3 protein: CASSRQSTGVYGYTF. In DNA form, the CDR3 reads TGTGCCAGCAGTCGACAGTCCACGGGGGTCTATGGCTACACCTTC.

The chain employs TRBV7-3 and TRBJ2-1; the match to TRBD1 covers 7 bases. The CDR3 contains 16 residues. Germline CDR1 is SGHTA and CDR2 is FQGTGA. The V gene end was trimmed by 4 bases and the J gene end by 4 bases; junction bases not matched to a gene: 10. The CDR3 protein is CASSYSTGTVYNEQFF. CDR3 DNA sequence: TGTGCCAGCAGCTACTCCACCGGGACAGTTTACAATGAGCAGTTCTTC.

This clone was counted between two and nine times. The chain carries TRBV6-5 and TRBJ2-3; perhaps TRBD2 as D (6 bases). Germline CDR1 MNHEY, CDR2 SVGAGI. The CDR3 spans 14 residues. The V and J ends lost 6 bases and 4 bases respectively, with 14 bases between them. The DNA of the CDR3 is TGTGCCAGCAGCTTGACTAGTTCCCCAGATACGCAGTATTTT. Translated: CASSLTSSPDTQYF.

The chain is built from TRBV6-6 and TRBJ2-5, with 9 positions matching TRBD1. V shed 6 bases and J 0 bases; nucleotides not matched to a gene: 8. There are 16 residues in the CDR3. Germline lookup yields CDR1 MNHNY and CDR2 SVGAGI (reference sequence). CDR3 amino acids: CASRLPGQGNQETQYF. DNA of the CDR3: TGTGCCAGCAGATTGCCGGGACAGGGTAACCAAGAGACCCAGTACTTC.

This chain uses TRBV9 with TRBJ2-2, with D possibly matching TRBD2 (6 bases). The CDR3 sequence is 14 residues long. Germline V gene sequence: CDR1 SGDLS, CDR2 YYNGEE. Deletions cut 0 bases from V and 6 bases from J, with 9 bases between. The CDR3 spells CASSVGGDSGELFF. CDR3 DNA: TGTGCCAGCAGCGTAGGGGGGGACTCCGGGGAGCTGTTTTTT.

The rearrangement uses TRBV5-8 and TRBJ2-7; D unclear. V gave up 0 bases and J gave up 1 base, with 5 bases separating them. Germline CDR1 is SGHTS and CDR2 is YDEGEE. The CDR3 sequence is 13 residues long. The CDR3 bases are TGTGCCAGCAGCTTGGGGGCATCCTACGAGCAGTACTTC. Translation: CASSLGASYEQYF.

This chain links TRBV5-4 with TRBJ2-1; D is perhaps TRBD1 (7 bases). From germline, CDR1 is SGHNT and CDR2 YYREEE (reference sequence). CDR3 size: 15 residues. V was cut by 4 bases and J by 0 bases, with 11 bases left in between. The CDR3 DNA reads TGTGCCAGCAGCCAGGGGGGTAGCTCCTACAATGAGCAGTTCTTC. This sequence encodes CASSQGGSSYNEQFF.

This chain uses TRBV29-1 with TRBJ2-5; D is possibly TRBD1 (6 bases). Germline CDR1 reads SQVTM; CDR2 reads ANQGSEA. V shed 0 bases and J shed 4 bases, with 21 bases lying between them. The CDR3 has 17 amino acids. This CDR3 reads CSVEDLEYRQGRETQYF. CDR3 bases: TGCAGCGTTGAAGATCTCGAATATAGGCAGGGGAGAGAGACCCAGTACTTC.

J is TRBJ2-7 and V is TRBV5-4, with D perhaps matching TRBD1 (5 bases). With 1 base removed from V and 1 base from J, the gap between germline ends came to 12 bases. CDR3 length: 15 residues. Germline V gives CDR1 SGHNT, CDR2 YYREEE (reference sequence). CDR3 protein: CASSLYRHPSYEQYF. The DNA of the CDR3 is TGTGCCAGCAGCTTGTACAGGCACCCGTCCTACGAGCAGTACTTC.

The V gene is TRBV2, the J gene TRBJ2-7; 10 bases fit TRBD1. The germline V gene encodes CDR1 SNHLY and CDR2 FYNNEI. After removal of 3 bases from V and 4 bases from J, the junction contained 12 bases not matched to a gene. This CDR3 has 17 residues. The CDR3 sequence is CASSEGSGQGMGYEQYF. CDR3 in DNA: TGTGCCAGCAGTGAGGGGTCGGGACAGGGGATGGGTTACGAGCAGTACTTC.

V gene TRBV27 combines with J gene TRBJ2-7; 10 nucleotides match TRBD2. Germline V lookup: CDR1 MNHEY, CDR2 SMNVEV (reference sequence). V lost 3 bases and J lost 3; bases outside the gene matches: 2. This CDR3 region has 14 residues. The CDR3 DNA follows: TGTGCCAGCAGTTTCGAGCGGGGGGGCTACGAGCAGTACTTC. Protein: CASSFERGGYEQYF.

This clone appeared a few times. The rearrangement joins TRBV27 to TRBJ2-4, with 7 bases identical to TRBD1. The CDR3 loop spans 15 amino acids. The trim removed 3 bases at V and 3 bases at J, leaving 5 bases unmatched. Germline assignment: CDR1 MNHEY and CDR2 SMNVEV (reference sequence). The CDR3 coding sequence is TGTGCCAGCAGTTTTGCGGCAGGGGGCAAAAACATTCAGTACTTC. This sequence encodes CASSFAAGGKNIQYF.

The chain is built from TRBV20-1 and TRBJ1-2; a weak D match, TRBD1 (5 bases). The ends were cut back, 6 bases at V and 5 bases at J, with 10 bases in the middle. The CDR3 is 11 amino acids. Germline V gene data show CDR1 as DFQATT and CDR2 as SNEGSKA (reference sequence). The CDR3 loop reads CSAGRGYGYTF. The CDR3 DNA sequence: TGCAGTGCAGGGCGGGGGTATGGCTACACCTTC.

The chain couples TRBV11-1 to TRBJ2-1, with 13 bases matching TRBD2. V lost 4 bases, J lost 6 bases, and 3 bases stayed unmatched. This CDR3 has 15 residues. Germline CDR1 is SGHAT and CDR2 is FQDESV (reference sequence). The CDR3 coding sequence is TGTGCCAGCAGCTACGGGACTAGCGGGGTCAATGAGCAGTTCTTC. This encodes CASSYGTSGVNEQFF.